This is a list of T cell receptor beta chains from one sample in a study of T-cell memory formation after mild COVID-19. TCRdb ran MiXCR on the 5' RACE reads and lists one entry per CDR3 protein. The sample shows under 35,000 distinct CDR3 sequences, roughly 20% of them seen only once. Material for sequencing was PBMCs or a T cell subset sorted from them (not recorded which). These receptors were taken from an adult who had mild COVID-19 (a few samples of this study predate the infection). Cell type and time point are not known. The CDR3 runs from the conserved cysteine through the conserved F or W. A D gene is named only where the DNA matches it firmly. The size entry is marked missing in some rows and otherwise reads once, few, many or a size class.

TRBV5-1	many	NA	TRBJ2-5	CASSLDTGRETQYF	TGCGCCAGCAGCTTGGATACGGGGAGGGAGACCCAGTACTTC
TRBV18	many	TRBD2	TRBJ2-2	CASSPPRGAEDTGELFF	TGTGCCAGCTCACCACCGCGGGGGGCGGAGGACACCGGGGAGCTGTTTTTT
TRBV11-2	many	NA	TRBJ2-4	CASSLVGSAKNIQYF	TGTGCCAGCAGCTTAGTCGGCAGCGCCAAAAACATTCAGTACTTC
TRBV7-2	NA	NA	TRBJ2-3	CASSLGSSGGEDTQYF	TGTGCCAGCAGCTTAGGGTCCAGCGGCGGGGAAGATACGCAGTATTTT
TRBV6-2/TRBV6-3	once	NA	TRBJ2-7	CASSYKEEAYEQYF	TGTGCCAGCAGTTACAAAGAGGAGGCCTACGAGCAGTACTTC
TRBV5-1	few	NA	TRBJ2-1	CASSFSGRNEQFF	TGCGCCAGCAGCTTCTCAGGTCGAAATGAGCAGTTCTTC
TRBV7-9	many	NA	TRBJ1-4	CASSFYSLGEKLFF	TGTGCCAGCAGCTTTTACAGCCTCGGGGAAAAACTGTTTTTT
TRBV7-9	many	NA	TRBJ2-1	CASSGGLTNLDYNEQFF	TGTGCCAGCAGCGGAGGCCTGACTAACCTGGACTACAATGAGCAGTTCTTC
TRBV4-2	NA	TRBD2	TRBJ2-4	CASSQPQRESWDIQYF	TGTGCCAGCAGCCAACCTCAGCGGGAGTCTTGGGACATTCAGTACTTC
TRBV11-1	many	TRBD1	TRBJ2-7	CASSLGTGRIYEQYF	TGTGCCAGCAGCTTAGGGACAGGCCGGATCTACGAGCAGTACTTC
TRBV6-6	many	NA	TRBJ2-1	CASSFTSYNEQFF	TGTGCCAGCAGTTTTACTAGTTACAATGAGCAGTTCTTC
TRBV21-1	many	NA	TRBJ2-7	CASSTRLAGGYEQYF	TGTGCCAGCAGCACCAGACTAGCGGGAGGCTACGAGCAGTACTTC
TRBV4-2	many	NA	TRBJ2-7	CASSQEGLSTYEQYF	TGTGCCAGCAGCCAAGAGGGACTCAGTACCTACGAGCAGTACTTC
TRBV4-2	many	TRBD2	TRBJ2-1	CASSRGTSGGDEQFF	TGTGCCAGCAGCCGAGGGACTAGCGGGGGGGATGAGCAGTTCTTC
TRBV5-1	many	NA	TRBJ1-1	CASRAGEGRPEAFF	TGCGCCAGCAGAGCCGGCGAAGGTCGTCCTGAAGCTTTCTTT
TRBV9	NA	TRBD1	TRBJ1-2	CASSEGSVGGQGNYGYTF	TGTGCCAGCAGCGAGGGCTCCGTGGGGGGACAGGGGAACTATGGCTACACCTTC
TRBV18	many	TRBD1	TRBJ2-3	CASSLDHRDRVYF	TGTGCCAGCTCACTTGATCACCGGGACAGGGTATACTTT
TRBV30	NA	NA	TRBJ1-2	CAWSVPGGYTF	TGTGCCTGGAGTGTTCCCGGGGGCTACACCTTC
TRBV6-5	NA	TRBD2	TRBJ2-7	CASSPLSGGSYEQYF	TGTGCCAGCAGTCCCTTAAGCGGGGGCTCCTACGAGCAGTACTTC
TRBV25-1	NA	TRBD1	TRBJ1-5	CASSAQGDDQPQHF	TGTGCCAGCAGTGCCCAGGGGGACGATCAGCCCCAGCATTTT
TRBV25-1	many	NA	TRBJ2-1	CASSEYPTVHEQFF	TGTGCCAGCAGTGAATATCCCACTGTGCATGAGCAGTTCTTC
TRBV27	many	TRBD1	TRBJ1-5	CASSRQGSNQPQHF	TGTGCCAGCAGTCGACAGGGGAGCAATCAGCCCCAGCATTTT
TRBV7-3	NA	TRBD2	TRBJ2-2	CASSQGLGDTGELFF	TGTGCCAGCAGCCAGGGACTAGGAGACACCGGGGAGCTGTTTTTT
TRBV7-8	few	NA	TRBJ1-3	CASSLVRQGIQNTIYF	TGTGCCAGCAGCTTAGTCAGGCAGGGAATACAGAACACCATATATTTT
TRBV12-3/TRBV12-4	many	TRBD1	TRBJ2-6	CASSSQTGGANVLTF	TGTGCCAGCAGTTCCCAGACAGGGGGGGCCAACGTCCTGACTTTC
TRBV7-6	NA	NA	TRBJ2-7	CASSLATSYEQYF	TGTGCCAGCAGCTTAGCCACCTCCTACGAGCAGTACTTC
TRBV6-5	many	NA	TRBJ1-3	CASRNGGYSGNTIYF	TGTGCCAGCAGGAACGGGGGCTACTCTGGAAACACCATATATTTT
TRBV7-2	many	NA	TRBJ1-5	CASSSQGTYSNQPQHF	TGTGCCAGCAGCTCCCAGGGGACATACTCAAATCAGCCCCAGCATTTT
TRBV5-1	many	TRBD1	TRBJ2-7	CASSSGMQAGQGYEQYF	TGCGCCAGCAGCTCAGGGATGCAGGCGGGACAGGGCTACGAGCAGTACTTC
TRBV7-6	many	TRBD2	TRBJ2-5	CASSLGGLGGETQYF	TGTGCCAGCAGCTTAGGTGGACTGGGAGGGGAGACCCAGTACTTC
TRBV5-1	NA	NA	TRBJ2-2	CASSLRGPVTGELFF	TGCGCCAGCAGCTTGCGGGGGCCGGTCACCGGGGAGCTGTTTTTT
TRBV7-6	many	NA	TRBJ2-2	CASSIPPGELFF	TGTGCCAGCAGCATCCCCCCCGGGGAGCTGTTTTTT
TRBV20-1	NA	NA	TRBJ2-7	CSARTGSWREQYF	TGCAGTGCTAGGACCGGGAGTTGGCGGGAGCAGTACTTC
TRBV12-5	many	NA	TRBJ1-2	CASGLVPGTEGYTF	TGTGCTAGTGGTTTGGTACCGGGGACGGAGGGCTACACCTTC
TRBV4-3	many	TRBD2	TRBJ2-5	CASSQDITGTSRETQYF	TGCGCCAGCAGCCAAGATATTACCGGGACTAGCCGGGAGACCCAGTACTTC
TRBV7-8	NA	TRBD1	TRBJ1-2	CASSLTGVGHTF	TGTGCCAGCAGTTTAACAGGGGTTGGCCACACCTTC
TRBV6-1	NA	NA	TRBJ1-6	CASSQGRGNSPLHF	TGTGCCAGCTCCCAGGGAAGGGGTAATTCACCCCTCCACTTT
TRBV20-1	many	NA	TRBJ2-5	CSAPPAEGGQETQYF	TGCAGTGCCCCCCCTGCCGAGGGGGGTCAAGAGACCCAGTACTTC
TRBV4-3	many	TRBD2	TRBJ2-2	CASSQESSGTGELFF	TGCGCCAGCAGCCAAGAGTCTAGCGGGACCGGGGAGCTGTTTTTT